This note documents a single TCR beta chain sequence. What it recognizes is unknown. This record comes from a study of CD8 T cells in ankylosing spondylitis. The study, taken as a whole, reports: Enrichment of disease-linked clones was reportedly significant in matched ankylosing spondylitis synovial fluid. Previously reported in reactive arthritis synovial fluid and blood were some of the motif variants.

TCRdb re-called the 5' RACE reads with MiXCR, one entry per CDR3 protein. The sample comprises 150,000 to 200,000 distinct CDR3 sequences, around 16% of which are singletons, and roughly 7.7% rests with the top ten. Trimming cost V 7 bases and J 1 base, with 5 bases left between them. The CDR3 length is 11 residues. Germline CDR1 is SGHRS and CDR2 is YFSETQ. The rearrangement links TRBV5-1 to TRBJ1-1, with D hard to call. This receptor was identified in a male donor with ankylosing spondylitis or in good health (not recorded which). Sequences were obtained from blood, either unsorted or a sorted T cell fraction (not recorded which). CDR3 DNA sequence: TGCGCCAGCGCAGGGAACACTGAAGCTTTCTTT. Its protein is CASAGNTEAFF.